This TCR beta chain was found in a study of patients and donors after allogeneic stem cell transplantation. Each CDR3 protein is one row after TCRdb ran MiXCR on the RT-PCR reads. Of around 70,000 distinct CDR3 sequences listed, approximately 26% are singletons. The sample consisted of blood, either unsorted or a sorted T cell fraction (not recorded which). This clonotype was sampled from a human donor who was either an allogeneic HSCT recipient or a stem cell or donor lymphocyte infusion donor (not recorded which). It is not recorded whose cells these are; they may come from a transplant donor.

CDR3 coding DNA: TGCGCCAGCAGCACGTTGACTAGCGGGAGTGCCAATGAGCAGTTCTTC. Protein product: CASSTLTSGSANEQFF. The chain joins TRBV5-1 to TRBJ2-1, with 12 positions matching TRBD2. CDR1 is SGHRS and CDR2 is YFSETQ in the germline V gene. The CDR3 is 16 amino acids. With V trimmed by 4 bases and J by 6 bases, 8 bases remained unmatched.